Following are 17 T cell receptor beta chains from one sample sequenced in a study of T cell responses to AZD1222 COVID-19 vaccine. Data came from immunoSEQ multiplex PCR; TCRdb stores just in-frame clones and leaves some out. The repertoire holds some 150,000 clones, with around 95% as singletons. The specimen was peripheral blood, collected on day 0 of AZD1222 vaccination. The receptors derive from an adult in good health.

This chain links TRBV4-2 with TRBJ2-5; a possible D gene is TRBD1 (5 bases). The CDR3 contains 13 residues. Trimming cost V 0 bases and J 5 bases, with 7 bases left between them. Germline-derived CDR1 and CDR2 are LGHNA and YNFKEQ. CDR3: CASSQDWGETQYF. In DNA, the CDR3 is TGTGCCAGCAGCCAAGATTGGGGCGAGACCCAGTACTTC.

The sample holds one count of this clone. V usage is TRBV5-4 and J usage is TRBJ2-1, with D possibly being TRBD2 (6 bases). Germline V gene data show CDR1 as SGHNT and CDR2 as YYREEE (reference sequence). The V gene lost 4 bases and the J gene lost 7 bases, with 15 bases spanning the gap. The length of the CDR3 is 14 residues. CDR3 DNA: TGTGCCAGCAGCGCCTGGACTAATGGGAATGAGCAGTTCTTC. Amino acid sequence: CASSAWTNGNEQFF.

CDR3 bases: TGTGCCAGCAGCGGAACCCCAAGCGCCACATACAATGAGCAGTTCTTC. This encodes CASSGTPSATYNEQFF. The rearrangement joins TRBV7-9 to TRBJ2-1; D is uncertain. The CDR3 has 16 amino acids. Trimming cost V 5 bases and J 4 bases, with 18 bases left between them. Looked up from germline, CDR1 is SEHNR and CDR2 is FQNEAQ (reference sequence).

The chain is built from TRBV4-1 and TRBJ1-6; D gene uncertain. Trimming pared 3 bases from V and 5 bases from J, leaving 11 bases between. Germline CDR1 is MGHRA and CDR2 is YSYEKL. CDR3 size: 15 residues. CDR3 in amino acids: CASSQPGRNNSPLHF. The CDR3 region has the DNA TGCGCCAGCAGCCAGCCGGGCCGTAATAATTCACCCCTCCACTTT.

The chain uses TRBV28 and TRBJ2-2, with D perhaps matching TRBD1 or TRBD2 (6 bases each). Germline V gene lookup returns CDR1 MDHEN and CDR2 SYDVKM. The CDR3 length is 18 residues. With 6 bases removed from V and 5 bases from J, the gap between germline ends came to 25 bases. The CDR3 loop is CASSSTPGGGYRTGELFF. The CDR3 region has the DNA TGTGCCAGCAGCTCTACTCCCGGAGGGGGGTATCGAACCGGGGAGCTGTTTTTT.

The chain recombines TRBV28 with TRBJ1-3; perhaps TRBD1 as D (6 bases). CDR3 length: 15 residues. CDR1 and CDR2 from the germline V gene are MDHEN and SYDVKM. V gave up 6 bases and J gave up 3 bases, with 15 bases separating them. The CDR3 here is CASSLGGAYGNTIYF. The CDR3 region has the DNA TGTGCCAGCAGCTTGGGGGGCGCCTATGGAAACACCATATATTTT.

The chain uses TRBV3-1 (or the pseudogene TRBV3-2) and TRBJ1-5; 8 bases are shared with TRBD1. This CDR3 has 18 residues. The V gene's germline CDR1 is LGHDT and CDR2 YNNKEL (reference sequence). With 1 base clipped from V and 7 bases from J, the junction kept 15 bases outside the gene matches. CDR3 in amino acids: CASSQGGPRQGLRQPQHF. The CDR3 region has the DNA TGTGCCAGCAGCCAAGGAGGCCCCAGACAGGGGTTACGGCAGCCCCAGCATTTT.

CDR3 residues: CASSEWGTSYNEQFF. DNA for the CDR3: TGTGCCAGCAGTGAATGGGGAACGTCCTACAATGAGCAGTTCTTC. The J gene is TRBJ2-1, the V gene TRBV6-1; D not certain. Germline CDR1 MNHNS, CDR2 SASEGT. The V and J ends lost 2 bases and 1 base respectively, with 9 bases between them. This CDR3 is 15 amino acids long.

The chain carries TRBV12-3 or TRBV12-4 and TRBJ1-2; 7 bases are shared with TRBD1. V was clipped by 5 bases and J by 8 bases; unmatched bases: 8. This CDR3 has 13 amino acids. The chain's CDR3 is CASSRTGLEGYTF. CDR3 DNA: TGTGCCAGCAGTCGGACAGGCCTCGAGGGCTACACCTTC.

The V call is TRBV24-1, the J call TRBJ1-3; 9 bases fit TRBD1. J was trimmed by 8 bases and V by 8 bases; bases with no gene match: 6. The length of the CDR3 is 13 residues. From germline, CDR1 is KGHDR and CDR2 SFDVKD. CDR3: CATTTGGSDTIYF. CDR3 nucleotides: TGTGCCACCACCACAGGGGGCTCAGACACCATATATTTT.

CDR3 sequence reads: CASSPDRGTPNSPLHF. The CDR3, as DNA: TGTGCCAGCAGCCCGGACAGGGGGACCCCAAATTCACCCCTCCACTTT. The chain has TRBV2 and TRBJ1-6; 10 bases line up with TRBD1. Germline CDR1 is SNHLY and CDR2 is FYNNEI. Losses at the gene ends were 6 bases for V and 7 bases for J; bases not matched to a gene: 9. The CDR3 spans 16 residues. The full variable domain, completed using reference TRBV2 and TRBJ1-6, is EPEVTQTPSHQVTQMGQEVILRCVPISNHLYFYWYRQILGQKVEFLVSFYNNEISEKSEIFDDQFSVERPDGSNFTLKIRSTKLEDSAMYFCASSPDRGTPNSPLHFGNGTRLTVT.

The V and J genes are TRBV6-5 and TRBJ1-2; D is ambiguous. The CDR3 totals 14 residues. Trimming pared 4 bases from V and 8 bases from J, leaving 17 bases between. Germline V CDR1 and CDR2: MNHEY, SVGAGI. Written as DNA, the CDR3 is TGTGCCAGCAGTTTCTATTTGTGGGGTTCGGGCTACACCTTC. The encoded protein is CASSFYLWGSGYTF.

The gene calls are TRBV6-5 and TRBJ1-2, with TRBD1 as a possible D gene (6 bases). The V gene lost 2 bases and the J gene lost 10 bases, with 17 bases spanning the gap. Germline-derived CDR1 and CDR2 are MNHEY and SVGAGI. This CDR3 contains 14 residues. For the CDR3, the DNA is TGTGCCAGCAGTTACCTGGGACATCGGTTGGACTACACCTTC. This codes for CASSYLGHRLDYTF.

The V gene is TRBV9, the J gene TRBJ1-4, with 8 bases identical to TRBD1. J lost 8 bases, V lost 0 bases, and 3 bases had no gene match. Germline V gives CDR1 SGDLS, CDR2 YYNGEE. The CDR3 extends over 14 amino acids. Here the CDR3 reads CASSVGQGYEKLFF. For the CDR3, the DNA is TGTGCCAGCAGCGTAGGACAGGGGTACGAAAAACTGTTTTTT. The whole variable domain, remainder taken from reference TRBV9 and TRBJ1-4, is DSGVTQTPKHLITATGQRVTLRCSPRSGDLSVYWYQQSLDQGLQFLIQYYNGEERAKGNILERFSAQQFPDLHSELNLSSLELGDSALYFCASSVGQGYEKLFFGSGTQLSVL.

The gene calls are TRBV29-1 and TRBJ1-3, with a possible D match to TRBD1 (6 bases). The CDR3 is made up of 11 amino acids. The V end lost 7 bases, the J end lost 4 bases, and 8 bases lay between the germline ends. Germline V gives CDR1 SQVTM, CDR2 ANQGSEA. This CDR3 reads CSAGQGNTIYF. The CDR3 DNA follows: TGCAGCGCCGGACAGGGAAACACCATATATTTT.

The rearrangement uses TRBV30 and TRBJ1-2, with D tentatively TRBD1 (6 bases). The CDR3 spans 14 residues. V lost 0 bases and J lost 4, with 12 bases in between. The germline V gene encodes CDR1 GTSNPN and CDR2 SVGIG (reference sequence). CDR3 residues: CAWSVLQGSYGYTF. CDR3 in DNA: TGTGCCTGGAGTGTCCTACAGGGTTCCTATGGCTACACCTTC.

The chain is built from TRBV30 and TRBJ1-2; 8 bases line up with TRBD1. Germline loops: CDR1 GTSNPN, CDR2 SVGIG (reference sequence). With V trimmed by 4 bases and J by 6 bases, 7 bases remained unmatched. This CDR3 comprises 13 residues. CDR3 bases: TGTGCCTGGACTAGGGGACAGGCGGATGGCTACACCTTC. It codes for CAWTRGQADGYTF.